These 17 T cell receptor beta chains share one sample of origin, sequenced in a study of CD8 T cells in Susac syndrome. Random hexamers were used to reverse transcribe the RNA input (about 0.5 to 1 ug). Via MiXCR, TCRdb re-called the immunoSEQ multiplex PCR reads, giving one row per CDR3 protein. The sample includes roughly 130,000 distinct CDR3 sequences, around 96% seen only once; the top ten take 0.12% to 0.15%. The sequencing input was CD4+ T cells from PBMCs. The receptors shown here come from a human donor with Susac syndrome.

The chain joins TRBV30 to TRBJ2-2; D is uncertain. With 0 bases removed from V and 3 bases from J, the gap between germline ends came to 8 bases. CDR3 length equals 14 residues. Germline V gives CDR1 GTSNPN, CDR2 SVGIG (reference sequence). As DNA, the CDR3 is TGTGCCTGGAGTGTATATTTGGACACCGGGGAGCTGTTTTTT. Translated: CAWSVYLDTGELFF.

The V and J genes are TRBV4-1 and TRBJ2-1; TRBD2 agrees at 7 bases. The junction had 15 bases not matched to a gene; V was cut back by 4 bases and J by 6 bases. The CDR3 extends over 17 amino acids. Germline assignment: CDR1 MGHRA and CDR2 YSYEKL. Here the CDR3 DNA reads TGCGCCAGCAGCCCACAAGGGAGGGGTGCTAGCGGCAATGAGCAGTTCTTC. As protein: CASSPQGRGASGNEQFF.

The gene calls are TRBV4-2 and TRBJ2-1; D not certain. V dropped 0 bases and J dropped 5 bases, with 8 bases sitting between them. The V gene's germline CDR1 is LGHNA and CDR2 YNFKEQ. This CDR3 is 14 amino acids long. The CDR3 reads CASSQDPLNNEQFF. The CDR3, as DNA: TGTGCCAGCAGCCAAGATCCCCTTAACAATGAGCAGTTCTTC.

This chain connects TRBV20-1 to TRBJ2-5, with D perhaps TRBD1 (7 bases). Trimming shortened V by 7 bases and J by 4 bases, and 16 bases separated the two germline ends. Germline V CDR1 and CDR2: DFQATT, SNEGSKA (reference sequence). There are 13 residues in the CDR3. The CDR3 nucleotides are TGCAGTGGCTCGGAGGGGGCCCGAGAGACCCAGTACTTC. This encodes CSGSEGARETQYF.

The chain carries TRBV3-1 and TRBJ2-2; TRBD1 is a possible D gene (7 bases). V gave up 4 bases and J gave up 4 bases, with 13 bases separating them. Germline lookup yields CDR1 LGHDT and CDR2 YNNKEL (reference sequence). The CDR3 loop spans 15 amino acids. CDR3 nucleotides: TGTGCCAGCAGCCTTCAGGGGGGTGGCACCGGGGAGCTGTTTTTT. This sequence encodes CASSLQGGGTGELFF.

This clonotype was picked up one time. The J gene is TRBJ2-1, the V gene TRBV5-1, with 9 bases identical to TRBD2. Per the germline V gene, CDR1 is SGHRS and CDR2 is YFSETQ. The CDR3 loop spans 19 amino acids. With V trimmed by 4 bases and J by 1 base, 15 bases remained unmatched. The CDR3 region is CASSPGTRASGISYNEQFF. CDR3 nucleotide sequence: TGCGCCAGCAGCCCAGGCACGAGGGCTAGCGGGATATCCTACAATGAGCAGTTCTTC.

The chain has TRBV18 and TRBJ2-1; tentatively, D is TRBD2 (5 bases). Germline V gene lookup returns CDR1 KGHSH and CDR2 LQKENI. Trimming removed 1 base at V and 0 bases at J, with 10 bases between. The CDR3 runs to 16 residues. CDR3 loop: CASSPQSGISYNEQFF. The DNA for the CDR3 is TGTGCCAGCTCACCACAAAGCGGCATCTCCTACAATGAGCAGTTCTTC.

V and J are TRBV5-8 and TRBJ2-5, with 10 bases that match TRBD1. In germline, CDR1 is SGHTS, CDR2 YDEGEE. There are 13 residues in the CDR3. The V segment lost 4 bases and the J segment 4 bases; nucleotides outside the gene matches: 1. This CDR3 is CASSRTGGETQYF. CDR3 DNA: TGTGCCAGCAGCCGGACAGGGGGAGAGACCCAGTACTTC.

The CDR3 nucleotides are TGTGCCAGCAGCCAAGTAACAGGCCAGTATGGCTACACCTTC. This translates into CASSQVTGQYGYTF. The chain employs TRBV3-1 and TRBJ1-2, with D possibly TRBD1 on 5 matching bases. This CDR3 has 14 residues. Germline CDR1 LGHDT, CDR2 YNNKEL (reference sequence). V was clipped by 1 base and J by 5 bases, with 11 bases between them.

This chain joins TRBV3-1 and TRBJ2-3; TRBD2 aligns across 7 bases. The V gene's germline CDR1 is LGHDT and CDR2 YNNKEL (reference sequence). V trimming: 1 base; J trimming: 4 bases; junction bases outside the gene matches: 8. The length of the CDR3 is 16 residues. The CDR3 region has the DNA TGTGCCAGCAGCCAAGGGGAAGCGGGGCGGGCAGATACGCAGTATTTT. This gives the protein CASSQGEAGRADTQYF.

This clonotype was found once. The chain combines TRBV29-1 with TRBJ1-1; D gene unclear. The CDR3 is 13 amino acids. Deletions cut 3 bases from V and 4 bases from J, with 12 bases between. Germline assignment: CDR1 SQVTM and CDR2 ANQGSEA. This CDR3 reads CSVDGQSGTEAFF. DNA for the CDR3: TGCAGCGTTGATGGCCAATCGGGCACTGAAGCTTTCTTT.

This chain connects TRBV12-3 or TRBV12-4 to TRBJ1-4, with unresolved D. Deletions cut 2 bases from V and 12 bases from J, with 13 bases between. This CDR3 comprises 13 residues. The CDR3 DNA sequence: TGTGCCAGCAGTTTACAGGCCGCTGGGGAACTGTTTTTT. This encodes CASSLQAAGELFF.

The CDR3 nucleotides are TGTGCCAGCATGCAGGCGAACTATGGCTACACCTTC. Its protein product is CASMQANYGYTF. J is TRBJ1-2 and V is TRBV10-3; D call uncertain. The CDR3 spans 12 residues. Germline CDR1 and CDR2: ENHRY and SYGVKD. V was pared by 10 bases and J by 2 bases, with 11 bases between.

The chain is built from TRBV2 and TRBJ1-4, with D hard to call. This CDR3 comprises 14 residues. Trimming cost V 2 bases and J 6 bases, with 10 bases left between them. CDR1 and CDR2 from the germline V gene are SNHLY and FYNNEI. This CDR3 is CASSETRNYEKLFF. DNA of the CDR3: TGTGCCAGCAGTGAAACCAGGAACTATGAAAAACTGTTTTTT.

The chain recombines TRBV30 with TRBJ1-1; no definite D call. Trimming removed 1 base from V and 6 bases from J, with 18 bases in between. The germline CDR1 and CDR2 sequences are GTSNPN and SVGIG (reference sequence). The CDR3 sequence is 15 residues long. The CDR3 DNA follows: TGTGCCTGGAGTGCCCGACCGAGACCCTTGGCTGAAGCTTTCTTT. It encodes CAWSARPRPLAEAFF.

This clonotype showed up just once. The CDR3 DNA reads TGTGCCAGCAGGGAAAGCAGGGATACGCAGTATTTT. As protein: CASRESRDTQYF. This sequence joins TRBV2 and TRBJ2-3; D gene uncertain. The CDR3 contains 12 residues. The germline gives CDR1 SNHLY, CDR2 FYNNEI. V lost 6 bases and J 6 bases, leaving 10 bases between the germline ends.

The V and J genes are TRBV28 and TRBJ1-5; tentatively, D is TRBD1 (6 bases). The CDR3 is 14 amino acids. Trimming took off 7 bases at V and 9 bases at J, with 19 bases between the two ends. Germline-derived CDR1 and CDR2 are MDHEN and SYDVKM. The CDR3: CASTWDTSLGPQHF. The CDR3 nucleotides read TGTGCCAGCACTTGGGACACCTCACTGGGGCCCCAGCATTTT.